The source of this T cell receptor (beta chain) is a study of CXCR3-negative and CXCR3-positive naive CD8 T cells. Overall study context: Overall TRB read output was about 135 million, and each library contained about 1.5 +/- 0.3 million reads.

TRB cDNA libraries were made by UMI-labeled 5' RACE. For each CDR3 protein, TCRdb gives one entry from its re-call of the 5' RACE reads, without DNA. This sample contains about 150,000 distinct CDR3 sequences. To note about this clonotype: Its antigen is still unknown.

By phenotype, naive CD8+ T cells were CD45RO-CCR7+CD27+CD95-. CDR3 length: 12 residues. CDR1 is DFQATT, CDR2 SNEGSKA, per germline (reference sequence). Study conclusions and caveats: Naive CXCR3-positive cells had TRB CDR3s more hydrophobic than those of CXCR3-negative naive cells. Both naive subsets had comparably high diversity; memory CD8+ cells much lower.

The receptor's source is a human donor in good health. Some clones in this sample may be carry-over from other donors' samples. The sequencing input was naive CXCR3+ CD8+ T cells from blood. Subset described: CD45RO-CCR7+CD27+CD95- naive CD8+ T cells expressing CXCR3 (TNR3+). The chain uses TRBV20-1 and TRBJ2-7; TCRdb gives TRBD2 as the D gene, but with no DNA this cannot be confirmed. CDR3 in amino acids: CSASGRVYEQYF.